What follows are 21 T cell receptor beta chains derived from one specimen sequenced in a study of patients and donors after allogeneic stem cell transplantation. From the RT-PCR reads, TCRdb called clonotypes with MiXCR, one entry per CDR3 protein. The sample comprises hundreds of thousands of distinct CDR3 sequences, roughly 17% of which are singletons, and over 6% rests with the top ten. Material: blood, either unsorted or a sorted T cell fraction (not recorded which). The source is a human donor who was either an allogeneic HSCT recipient or a stem cell or donor lymphocyte infusion donor (not recorded which). It is not recorded whose cells these are; they may come from a transplant donor.

This rearrangement joins TRBV4-2 to TRBJ2-3; the match to TRBD1 covers 9 bases. The CDR3 contains 15 residues. The V and J ends lost 1 base and 4 bases, in that order; junction bases with no gene match: 3. CDR1 and CDR2 from the germline V gene are LGHNA and YNFKEQ. CDR3 region: CASSQGDRAADTQYF. CDR3 sequence (DNA): TGTGCCAGCAGCCAAGGGGACAGGGCGGCAGATACGCAGTATTTT.

This clonotype was counted ten times or more. This chain connects TRBV12-3 or TRBV12-4 to TRBJ1-4; 7 nucleotides line up with TRBD1. CDR3 size: 14 residues. The V gene end was trimmed by 6 bases and the J gene end by 4 bases; junction bases not matched to a gene: 5. The DNA for the CDR3 is TGTGCCAGCAGGCCAAGACAGGGTAATGAAAAACTGTTTTTT. Protein product: CASRPRQGNEKLFF.

The chain employs TRBV5-1 and TRBJ1-5; 7 positions agree with TRBD1. The ends lost 3 bases at V and 3 bases at J; junction bases unmatched: 12. The germline gives CDR1 SGHRS, CDR2 YFSETQ. The CDR3 has 17 residues. CDR3: CASSSESDRVLNQPQHF. CDR3 DNA: TGCGCCAGCAGCTCAGAAAGCGACAGGGTACTCAATCAGCCCCAGCATTTT.

This clonotype has a handful of counts. The gene calls are TRBV6-1 and TRBJ1-6, with D possibly being TRBD1 (5 bases). V gave up 8 bases and J gave up 6 bases, with 14 bases separating them. The CDR3 length is 14 residues. CDR1 is MNHNS, CDR2 SASEGT, per germline. The CDR3 DNA is TGTGCCAGCCGACGAGCGACAGTTAATTCACCCCTCCACTTT. Translation gives CASRRATVNSPLHF.

The table lists this clonotype with a few counts. The rearrangement uses TRBV3-1 and TRBJ1-5; tentatively, D is TRBD1 (6 bases). This CDR3 contains 15 residues. V was pared by 1 base and J by 5 bases, with 12 bases between. Looked up from germline, CDR1 is LGHDT and CDR2 is YNNKEL (reference sequence). The chain's CDR3 is CASSQGSGAHQPQHF. In DNA, the CDR3 is TGTGCCAGCAGCCAAGGGTCAGGGGCCCATCAGCCCCAGCATTTT.

The V call is TRBV4-3, the J call TRBJ2-1; D tentatively reads TRBD1 or TRBD2 (7 bases each). The CDR3 is 14 residues long. In germline, CDR1 is LGHNA, CDR2 YSLEER. V was clipped by 4 bases and J by 8 bases, with 15 bases between them. The CDR3 loop is CASSRRGGRYEQFF. In nucleotides, the CDR3 is TGCGCCAGCAGCCGCAGGGGGGGCCGATATGAGCAGTTCTTC.

V is TRBV24-1 and J is TRBJ1-2; 7 bases align to TRBD1. Germline trimming cut 4 bases from V and 13 bases from J; bases unmatched to any gene: 11. The CDR3 has 13 residues. Germline V gives CDR1 KGHDR, CDR2 SFDVKD. The CDR3 DNA follows: TGTGCCACCAGTGACCCCTTTGACAGGGCTGGCACCTTC. It yields the protein CATSDPFDRAGTF.

This clonotype was seen a handful of times. The chain carries TRBV12-3 or TRBV12-4 and TRBJ2-3; D gene unclear. The CDR3 consists of 14 residues. V was shortened by 6 bases and J by 1 base, with 11 bases between the two germline ends. The chain's CDR3 is CASSPRRRTDTQYF. The CDR3 DNA is TGTGCCAGCAGCCCCAGACGCCGCACAGATACGCAGTATTTT.

This clonotype was counted at least ten times. This chain links TRBV10-3 with TRBJ2-7; D call uncertain. The CDR3 loop spans 12 amino acids. V gave up 7 bases and J gave up 1 base, with 8 bases separating them. CDR1 is ENHRY and CDR2 is SYGVKD in the germline V gene. The chain's CDR3 is CAITLASYEQYF. CDR3 DNA sequence: TGTGCCATCACTCTCGCATCCTACGAGCAGTACTTC.

The chain carries TRBV20-1 and TRBJ1-1; tentative D call: TRBD1 (5 bases). Per germline, CDR1 DFQATT and CDR2 SNEGSKA (reference sequence). The CDR3 has 15 amino acids. V lost 5 bases and J 1 base, leaving 17 bases between the germline ends. The CDR3 nucleotides read TGCAGTGCTCGGAGGGGCAGTCGTCCGAACACTGAAGCTTTCTTT. Amino acids: CSARRGSRPNTEAFF.

V is TRBV9 and J is TRBJ2-1; TRBD1 agrees at 7 bases. With 4 bases clipped from V and 9 bases from J, the junction kept 13 bases outside the gene matches. The CDR3 consists of 15 residues. CDR1 and CDR2 from the germline V gene are SGDLS and YYNGEE. CDR3 coding DNA: TGTGCCAGCAGCAACTGGACAGGACTCCCGAGTGAGCAGTTCTTC. Translated: CASSNWTGLPSEQFF.

The chain combines TRBV29-1 with TRBJ1-2; 8 nucleotides match TRBD1. CDR1 SQVTM and CDR2 ANQGSEA come from the germline V gene. There are 14 residues in the CDR3. The junction had 5 bases not matched to a gene; V was cut back by 1 base and J by 4 bases. The CDR3: CSVEVWTGFYGYTF. The DNA for the CDR3 is TGCAGCGTTGAAGTATGGACAGGGTTCTATGGCTACACCTTC.

This clonotype was seen ten or more times. The CDR3 protein is CSVEPPGSYEQYF. In nucleotides, the CDR3 is TGCAGCGTTGAACCTCCAGGCTCCTACGAGCAGTACTTC. The chain combines TRBV29-1 with TRBJ2-7; D uncertain. The CDR3 covers 13 residues. V was pared by 2 bases and J by 0 bases, with 8 bases between. Per the germline V gene, CDR1 is SQVTM and CDR2 is ANQGSEA.

This rearrangement joins TRBV11-2 to TRBJ2-7; 7 nucleotides agree with TRBD2. Trimming at V came to 2 bases and at J to 3 bases, leaving 10 bases not matched to a gene. Germline CDR1 SGHAT, CDR2 FQNNGV. The CDR3 covers 16 residues. CDR3 bases: TGTGCCAGCAGCTTAAAATTGACTAGCTCAAGCTACGAGCAGTACTTC. Protein product: CASSLKLTSSSYEQYF.

This clonotype was recorded a few times. The rearrangement joins TRBV7-8 to TRBJ2-2; TRBD2 aligns across 8 bases. V trimming: 0 bases; J trimming: 3 bases; junction bases outside the gene matches: 6. CDR1 SGHVS and CDR2 FQNEAQ come from the germline V gene. This CDR3 contains 17 residues. The CDR3 DNA is TGTGCCAGCAGCTTAGCACGGGCGGGGGGTCACACCGGGGAGCTGTTTTTT. It codes for CASSLARAGGHTGELFF.

CDR3: CASSLGRAERELYEQYF. CDR3 DNA: TGCGCCAGCAGCCTCGGCAGGGCGGAGCGGGAGCTGTACGAGCAGTACTTC. The chain links TRBV4-1 to TRBJ2-7; TRBD2 agrees at 8 bases. In germline, CDR1 is MGHRA, CDR2 YSYEKL. V was clipped by 4 bases and J by 4 bases; unmatched bases: 15. There are 17 residues in the CDR3.

This chain uses TRBV4-2 with TRBJ2-1; no reliable D call. CDR3 length: 15 amino acids. CDR1 LGHNA and CDR2 YNFKEQ come from the germline V gene. V lost 0 bases, J lost 5 bases, and 11 bases lay in between. Here the CDR3 DNA reads TGTGCCAGCAGCCAAGATGGGATGGGGAACAATGAGCAGTTCTTC. Its protein product is CASSQDGMGNNEQFF.

This chain links TRBV7-9 with TRBJ2-5; 9 nucleotides line up with TRBD1. This CDR3 has 17 amino acids. The V and J ends lost 1 base and 5 bases, in that order; junction bases with no gene match: 11. Germline V gives CDR1 SEHNR, CDR2 FQNEAQ (reference sequence). The CDR3 loop is CASSLGVTGQGSETQYF. The CDR3 nucleotides read TGTGCCAGCAGCTTAGGGGTAACGGGACAGGGATCGGAGACCCAGTACTTC.

The sample holds a few counts of this clonotype. V gene TRBV20-1 combines with J gene TRBJ1-6; tentative D call: TRBD1 (6 bases). This CDR3 has 12 amino acids. Germline CDR1 reads DFQATT; CDR2 reads SNEGSKA (reference sequence). V lost 6 bases, J lost 10 bases, and 13 bases lay in between. The CDR3 spells CSAWDNNSPLHF. CDR3 DNA sequence: TGCAGTGCCTGGGACAACAACTCACCCCTCCACTTT.

The genes are TRBV7-6 and TRBJ1-1; 12 bases fit TRBD1. CDR3 length: 17 residues. The germline V gene encodes CDR1 SGHVS and CDR2 FNYEAQ. The trim removed 4 bases at V and 5 bases at J, leaving 11 bases unmatched. CDR3 protein: CASSSPGQGARSTEAFF. CDR3 coding DNA: TGTGCCAGCAGCTCACCGGGACAGGGGGCTCGGAGTACTGAAGCTTTCTTT.

V is TRBV12-3 or TRBV12-4 and J is TRBJ2-5; unclear D gene. CDR3 length: 13 residues. With 3 bases removed from V and 5 bases from J, the gap between germline ends came to 10 bases. The CDR3 coding sequence is TGTGCCAGCAGTTTCCAGCGAAAGGAGACCCAGTACTTC. Amino acid sequence: CASSFQRKETQYF.